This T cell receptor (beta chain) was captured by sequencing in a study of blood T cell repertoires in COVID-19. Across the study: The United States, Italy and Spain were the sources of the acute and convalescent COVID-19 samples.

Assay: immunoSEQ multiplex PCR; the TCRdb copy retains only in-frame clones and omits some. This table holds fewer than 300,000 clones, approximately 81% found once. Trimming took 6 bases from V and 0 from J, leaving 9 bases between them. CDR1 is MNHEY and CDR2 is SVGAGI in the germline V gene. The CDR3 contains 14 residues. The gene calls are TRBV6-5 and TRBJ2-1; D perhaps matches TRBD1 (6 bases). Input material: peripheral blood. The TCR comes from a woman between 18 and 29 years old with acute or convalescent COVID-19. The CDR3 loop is CASRRDTSYNEQFF. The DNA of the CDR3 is TGTGCCAGCAGAAGGGACACCTCCTACAATGAGCAGTTCTTC.